The 22 T cell receptor beta chains in this list originate from one sample, sequenced in a study of CD8+CD57+ T cells in acquired aplastic anemia. Broader study findings: Against the total CD4+ and CD8+ pools, patient CD8+CD57+ cells had lower diversity.

Patients chosen for sequencing had shown CD8+CD57+ cell expansion by flow cytometry. Their recognized antigens are unknown. TCR beta VDJ and CDR3 profiles were obtained from a genomic DNA template. MiXCR, run by TCRdb on the reads, gives a single entry per CDR3 protein. The repertoire holds about 20,000 distinct CDR3 sequences, 40% seen once, with around 87% in the top ten. Sequenced input: CD8+CD57+ T cells sorted from PBMCs. The subset: bead-enriched CD8+CD57+ effector memory T cells from SAA patients. The receptor set was obtained from a human donor with aplastic anemia.

The sample holds a few counts of this clonotype. V and J are TRBV5-1 and TRBJ2-1; D uncertain. V was cut by 3 bases and J by 7 bases, with 11 bases left in between. The germline V gene has CDR1 SGHRS and CDR2 YFSETQ. CDR3 length: 13 amino acids. The CDR3 protein is CASSWTSPNEQFF. CDR3 DNA sequence: TGCGCCAGCAGCTGGACCTCACCTAATGAGCAGTTCTTC.

V and J are TRBV12-3 or TRBV12-4 and TRBJ2-7; D not certain. CDR3 length: 14 amino acids. V lost 4 bases and J 6 bases, leaving 16 bases between the germline ends. The CDR3 bases are TGTGCCAGCAGTTACTCGACGTATCTGGGCGAGCAGTACTTC. The encoded protein is CASSYSTYLGEQYF.

This chain joins TRBV7-9 and TRBJ2-7; D ambiguous. Germline CDR1 SEHNR, CDR2 FQNEAQ (reference sequence). V was clipped by 4 bases and J by 9 bases, with 19 bases between them. This CDR3 contains 14 residues. The chain's CDR3 is CASSSPPRILGQYF. Here the CDR3 DNA reads TGTGCCAGCAGCTCCCCCCCGAGGATCCTCGGGCAGTACTTC. The full variable domain, rest sourced from reference TRBV7-9 and TRBJ2-7, is DTGVSQNPRHKITKRGQNVTFRCDPISEHNRLYWYRQTLGQGPEFLTYFQNEAQLEKSRLLSDRFSAERPKGSFSTLEIQRTEQGDSAMYLCASSSPPRILGQYFGPGTRLTVT.

This clonotype was detected only a few times. This sequence joins TRBV15 and TRBJ1-6; D is unclear. V was shortened by 3 bases and J by 5 bases, with 14 bases between the two germline ends. Germline V CDR1 and CDR2: LNHNV, YYDKDF (reference sequence). The CDR3 sequence is 16 residues long. This CDR3 is CATSSPHTADNSPLHF. CDR3 nucleotides: TGTGCCACCAGCAGCCCCCATACTGCGGATAATTCACCCCTCCACTTT.

The J gene is TRBJ1-1, the V gene TRBV12-3 or TRBV12-4; no clear D gene. The CDR3 contains 13 residues. The V end was cut by 3 bases, the J end by 11 bases, with 16 bases between. As DNA, the CDR3 is TGTGCCAGCAGTTTGAACAGTGGGGATGTCGCTTTCTTT. Its translation: CASSLNSGDVAFF.

The chain employs TRBV7-9 and TRBJ2-7; maybe TRBD2 (6 bases). Trimming took off 5 bases at V and 3 bases at J, with 14 bases between the two ends. From germline, CDR1 is SEHNR and CDR2 FQNEAQ (reference sequence). The CDR3 has 14 amino acids. The CDR3 DNA is TGTGCCAGCAGCGTCGGGAGTAATGGCTACGAGCAGTACTTC. Translation: CASSVGSNGYEQYF.

This rearrangement joins TRBV19 to TRBJ1-5, with 10 bases lining up with TRBD1. The CDR3 has 19 residues. CDR1 LNHDA and CDR2 SQIVND come from the germline V gene (reference sequence). V lost 7 bases, J lost 0 bases, and 15 bases stayed unmatched. The CDR3 DNA reads TGTGCCAGTACTCCCCGGGACAGGGGCGCCTACAATAGCAATCAGCCCCAGCATTTT. It codes for CASTPRDRGAYNSNQPQHF.

This chain links TRBV3-1 with TRBJ1-5; D gene unclear. Germline assignment: CDR1 LGHDT and CDR2 YNNKEL (reference sequence). The CDR3 runs to 15 residues. The V and J ends lost 0 bases and 2 bases respectively, with 8 bases between them. This chain's CDR3 is CASSQDLRGNQPQHF. The DNA for the CDR3 is TGTGCCAGCAGCCAAGATTTGCGTGGCAATCAGCCCCAGCATTTT.

The V and J genes are TRBV4-1 and TRBJ1-5, with 7 bases lining up with TRBD1. Germline assignment: CDR1 MGHRA and CDR2 YSYEKL. V was clipped by 1 base and J by 11 bases; unmatched bases: 20. The CDR3 is 18 amino acids. The CDR3 loop reads CASSQVQERDSTSWAQHF. DNA of the CDR3: TGCGCCAGCAGCCAAGTACAAGAACGGGACAGTACCTCGTGGGCCCAGCATTTT.

There are a few counts of this clonotype. This chain links TRBV7-9 with TRBJ2-3, with D hard to call. This CDR3 comprises 17 residues. V lost 2 bases to trimming and J lost 2 bases, with 17 bases between them. Looked up from germline, CDR1 is SEHNR and CDR2 is FQNEAQ (reference sequence). The CDR3: CASSLSRPGRTTDTQYF. The CDR3 bases are TGTGCCAGCAGCTTAAGCCGGCCTGGCCGAACCACAGATACGCAGTATTTT. Based on the CDR3 plus reference TRBV7-9 and TRBJ2-3, the full variable domain is DTGVSQNPRHKITKRGQNVTFRCDPISEHNRLYWYRQTLGQGPEFLTYFQNEAQLEKSRLLSDRFSAERPKGSFSTLEIQRTEQGDSAMYLCASSLSRPGRTTDTQYFGPGTRLTVL.

J is TRBJ1-3 and V is TRBV3-1, with D unclear. The CDR3 runs 15 residues. V was cut by 3 bases and J by 3 bases, with 12 bases left in between. CDR1 and CDR2 from the germline V gene are LGHDT and YNNKEL (reference sequence). The CDR3 protein is CASSQRGSGGNTIYF. The CDR3, as DNA: TGTGCCAGCAGCCAGCGAGGAAGCGGTGGAAACACCATATATTTT.

The genes are TRBV10-3 and TRBJ2-1; TRBD2 matches at 8 bases. Trimming cost V 0 bases and J 6 bases; bases outside gene matches: 7. Per the germline V gene, CDR1 is ENHRY and CDR2 is SYGVKD. The CDR3 has 16 residues. The CDR3 is CAISESSGLGRNEQFF. Here the CDR3 DNA reads TGTGCCATCAGTGAGTCTTCGGGACTAGGACGCAATGAGCAGTTCTTC.

The rearrangement joins TRBV14 to TRBJ2-5, with D perhaps TRBD1 or TRBD2 (5 bases each). The CDR3 extends over 14 amino acids. Germline V gives CDR1 SGHDN, CDR2 FVKESK. Trimming removed 0 bases from V and 5 bases from J, with 10 bases in between. The CDR3 is CASSQERGVETQYF. As DNA, the CDR3 is TGTGCCAGCAGCCAAGAAAGAGGGGTGGAGACCCAGTACTTC.

The chain employs TRBV7-2 and TRBJ1-3; TRBD1 matches 7 bases. The CDR3 runs to 15 residues. V lost 1 base, J lost 4 bases, and 4 bases stayed unmatched. Germline lookup yields CDR1 SGHTA and CDR2 FQGNSA. In nucleotides, the CDR3 is TGTGCCAGCAGCTTAGGAGGGGGCGCGGGAAACACCATATATTTT. Encoded protein: CASSLGGGAGNTIYF. The full variable domain, with the rest looked up from reference TRBV7-2 and TRBJ1-3, is GAGVSQSPSNKVTEKGKDVELRCDPISGHTALYWYRQSLGQGLEFLIYFQGNSAPDKSGLPSDRFSAERTGGSVSTLTIQRTQQEDSAVYLCASSLGGGAGNTIYFGEGSWLTVV.

The chain couples TRBV20-1 to TRBJ1-1; D gene unclear. The CDR3 runs to 13 residues. Germline V gene lookup returns CDR1 DFQATT and CDR2 SNEGSKA (reference sequence). Trimming removed 5 bases from V and 1 base from J, with 11 bases in between. The CDR3 spells CSAGYTPNTEAFF. The CDR3 coding sequence is TGCAGTGCTGGGTACACGCCGAACACTGAAGCTTTCTTT.

The chain employs TRBV6-1 and TRBJ2-7; D possibly corresponds to TRBD2 (7 bases). V was pared by 1 base and J by 0 bases, with 13 bases between. Per germline, CDR1 MNHNS and CDR2 SASEGT. The CDR3 sequence is 16 residues long. DNA for the CDR3: TGTGCCAGCAGTGAAGATGCGGGGGCGAGCTCCTACGAGCAGTACTTC. It is translated as CASSEDAGASSYEQYF.

This clonotype was found a few times. The chain combines TRBV6-1 with TRBJ2-7; D unresolved. Trimming removed 0 bases from V and 3 bases from J, with 12 bases in between. Germline-derived CDR1 and CDR2 are MNHNS and SASEGT. The CDR3 spans 15 residues. This CDR3 reads CASSEARSGRYEQYF. For the CDR3, the DNA is TGTGCCAGCAGTGAAGCGAGGTCAGGTCGCTACGAGCAGTACTTC.

J is TRBJ2-7 and V is TRBV24-1; either TRBD1 or TRBD2 may fit D (5 bases each). CDR3 size: 17 residues. Germline CDR1 and CDR2: KGHDR and SFDVKD. V was shortened by 2 bases and J by 1 base, with 17 bases between the two germline ends. CDR3 sequence: CATSDWIEMGTSYEQYF. CDR3 DNA: TGTGCCACCAGTGATTGGATCGAGATGGGGACGTCCTACGAGCAGTACTTC.

This clonotype was detected only a few times. For the CDR3, the DNA is TGTGCCAGCAGCTTAGACAGGGAGGGCACAGATACGCAGTATTTT. Amino acids: CASSLDREGTDTQYF. The chain combines TRBV5-8 with TRBJ2-3; D is possibly TRBD1 (7 bases). V shed 2 bases and J shed 1 base, with 11 bases lying between them. CDR3 length: 15 residues. Germline V gene sequence: CDR1 SGHTS, CDR2 YDEGEE.

V gene TRBV19 combines with J gene TRBJ2-1, with TRBD1 matching 7 bases. V gave up 3 bases and J gave up 3 bases; unmatched junction bases: 8. Germline CDR1 LNHDA, CDR2 SQIVND (reference sequence). This CDR3 comprises 16 residues. Written as DNA, the CDR3 is TGTGCCAGTAGTATTCTGAGTGACAGGGTCTACAATGAGCAGTTCTTC. Translating gives CASSILSDRVYNEQFF. The entire variable domain, with the rest obtained from reference TRBV19 and TRBJ2-1, is as follows: DGGITQSPKYLFRKEGQNVTLSCEQNLNHDAMYWYRQDPGQGLRLIYYSQIVNDFQKGDIAEGYSVSREKKESFPLTVTSAQKNPTAFYLCASSILSDRVYNEQFFGPGTRLTVL.

This sequence joins TRBV6-5 and TRBJ1-6; TRBD1 is a possible D gene (5 bases). The ends were cut back, 4 bases at V and 1 base at J, with 8 bases in the middle. CDR1 and CDR2 (germline): MNHEY, SVGAGI. The CDR3 is 15 residues long. The CDR3 region is CASSSGTSYNSPLHF. The CDR3 nucleotides are TGTGCCAGCAGTTCCGGGACGTCCTATAATTCACCCCTCCACTTT.

This clonotype was picked up many times. V usage is TRBV25-1 and J usage is TRBJ1-2; the match to TRBD1 covers 7 bases. Germline CDR1 is MGHDK and CDR2 is SYGVNS. The V segment lost 3 bases and the J segment 8 bases; nucleotides outside the gene matches: 3. The CDR3 has 12 amino acids. The CDR3 sequence is CASSEGQFGYTF. DNA for the CDR3: TGTGCCAGCAGTGAGGGACAGTTCGGCTACACCTTC.